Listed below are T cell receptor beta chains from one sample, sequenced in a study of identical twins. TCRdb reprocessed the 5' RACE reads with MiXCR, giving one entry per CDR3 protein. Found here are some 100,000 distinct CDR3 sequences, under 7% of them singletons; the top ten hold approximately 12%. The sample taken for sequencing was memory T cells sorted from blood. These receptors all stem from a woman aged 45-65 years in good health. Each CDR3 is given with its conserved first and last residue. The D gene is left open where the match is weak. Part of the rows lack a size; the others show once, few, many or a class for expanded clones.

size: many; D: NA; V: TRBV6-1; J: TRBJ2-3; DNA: TGTGCCAGCATCAAACTGGGGGGCCTGGCAGATACGCAGTATTTT; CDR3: CASIKLGGLADTQYF
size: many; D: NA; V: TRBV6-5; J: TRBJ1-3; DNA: TGTGCCAGTTTTTCGGCAGCACGCGCTGGAAACACCATATATTTT; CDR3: CASFSAARAGNTIYF
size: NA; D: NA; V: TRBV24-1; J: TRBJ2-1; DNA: TGTGCCACCAGTGCCAGGAGACTCTCCTACAATGAGCAGTTCTTC; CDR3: CATSARRLSYNEQFF
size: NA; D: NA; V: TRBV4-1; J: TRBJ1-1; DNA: TGCGCCAGCAGCCAAGGAGTGTATAGGACCGAAAGGATGAACACTGAAGCTTTCTTT; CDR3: CASSQGVYRTERMNTEAFF
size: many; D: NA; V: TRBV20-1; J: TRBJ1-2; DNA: TGCAGTGCAATACAGGGATTCACTAACTATGGCTACACCTTC; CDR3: CSAIQGFTNYGYTF
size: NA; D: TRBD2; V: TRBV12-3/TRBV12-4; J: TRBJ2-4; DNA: TGTGCCAGCAGCCAAACTAGCGGGAGGGGATTGTACATTCAGTACTTC; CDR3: CASSQTSGRGLYIQYF
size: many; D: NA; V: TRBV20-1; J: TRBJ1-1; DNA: TGCAGTGCCCTTGGGGCTGAAGCTTTCTTT; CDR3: CSALGAEAFF
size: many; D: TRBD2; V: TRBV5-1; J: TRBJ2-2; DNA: TGCGCCAGCAGCTCTTTGGCGGGAGTTGCCGGGGAGCTGTTTTTT; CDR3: CASSSLAGVAGELFF
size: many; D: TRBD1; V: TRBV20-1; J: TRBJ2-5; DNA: TGCAGTGCTAGACCCGGGACAGGGAAGGGAGAGACCCAGTACTTC; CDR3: CSARPGTGKGETQYF
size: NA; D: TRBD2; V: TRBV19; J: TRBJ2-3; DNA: TGTGCCAGTAGTAGGCCCGGGACTAGCGGGAGAAGCACAGATACGCAGTATTTT; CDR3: CASSRPGTSGRSTDTQYF
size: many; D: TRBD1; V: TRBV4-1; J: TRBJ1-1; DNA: TGCGCCAGCAGCCGCATAACAGGGGGTGAAGCTTTCTTT; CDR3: CASSRITGGEAFF
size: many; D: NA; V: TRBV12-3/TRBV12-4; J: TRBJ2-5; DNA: TGTGCCAGCAGCTCTATGGGAGGTTCGGAGACCCAGTACTTC; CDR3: CASSSMGGSETQYF
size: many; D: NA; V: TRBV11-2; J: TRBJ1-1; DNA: TGTGCCAGCAGCTTAGACGCGAACACTGAAGCTTTCTTT; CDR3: CASSLDANTEAFF
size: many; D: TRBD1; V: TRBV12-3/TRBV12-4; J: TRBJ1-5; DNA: TGTGCCAGCAGTCGACAGGGAGGGAGCAATCAGCCCCAGCATTTT; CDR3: CASSRQGGSNQPQHF